This T cell receptor beta chain was recovered during a study of blood T cell repertoires in COVID-19. About the study: Material from acute and convalescent COVID-19 was sourced from the United States, Italy and Spain. The cDNA or gDNA used as material had been derived from T cells, B-cell-depleted T cells, or PBMCs.

Authors' data handling: Amplification of reference gene primers provided the estimated nucleated cell counts. Repertoires were generated with immunoSEQ multiplex PCR, while TCRdb's copy carries only in-frame clones and drops some. For V, J and clone size, that table is used; D and trimming come from the DNA. The sample includes around 200,000 clones, 84% of them seen just once. Trimming removed 5 bases from V and 9 bases from J, with 17 bases in between. The CDR3 is 15 amino acids. Germline values: CDR1 SGHVS, CDR2 FNYEAQ. This receptor was taken from a human donor in a cohort sampled during active COVID-19. Sequenced input: peripheral blood. V and J are TRBV7-6 and TRBJ1-6; perhaps TRBD1 as D (5 bases). CDR3 nucleotides: TGTGCCAGCAGCCCAGGACAAACATTAGGTTCACCCCTCCACTTT. Encoded protein: CASSPGQTLGSPLHF.